What follows are 18 T cell receptor beta chains derived from one specimen sequenced in a study of T cell repertoires in cytomegalovirus infection. What these receptors recognize is not known. TCRdb ran MiXCR on the reads and lists one entry per CDR3 protein. This sample has approximately 600,000 distinct CDR3 sequences; 40% occur once, and the top ten carry over 45%. Sequencing used cultured PBMCs, obtained from culture after CMV antigen stimulation. Receptors originate from a human donor in good health (CMV status not recorded). Some clones in this sample may be carry-over from other donors' samples.

V is TRBV7-9 and J is TRBJ2-3, with 8 nucleotides matching TRBD2. Germline values: CDR1 SEHNR, CDR2 FQNEAQ (reference sequence). The CDR3 has 17 residues. V was pared by 5 bases and J by 3 bases, with 13 bases of the junction left unmatched. CDR3 in DNA: TGTGCCAGCAGCGGGACTGCCGGGACTAGAGAAACAGATACGCAGTATTTT. Amino acid sequence: CASSGTAGTRETDTQYF.

This clonotype was observed a handful of times. The chain uses TRBV7-2 and TRBJ2-2, with 7 bases matching TRBD2. The V gene end was trimmed by 7 bases and the J gene end by 6 bases; junction bases not matched to a gene: 11. Germline V gene lookup returns CDR1 SGHTA and CDR2 FQGNSA. The CDR3 contains 15 residues. The CDR3 DNA sequence: TGTGCCAGCACGGGGATAGCGGGCGCCGCCGGGGAGCTGTTTTTT. Its protein product is CASTGIAGAAGELFF.

CDR3 bases: TGTGCCAGCAGCCCTGATGTTCGGGCCCCTTTTGCCTACAATGAGCAGTTCTTC. Its protein product is CASSPDVRAPFAYNEQFF. The chain recombines TRBV7-4 with TRBJ2-1; D is undetermined. The CDR3 covers 18 residues. Deletions cut 5 bases from V and 2 bases from J, with 22 bases between. Looked up from germline, CDR1 is SGHVT and CDR2 is SQSDAQ.

The genes are TRBV20-1 and TRBJ2-2; possible D gene TRBD1, 6 bases. The germline gives CDR1 DFQATT, CDR2 SNEGSKA (reference sequence). Deletions cut 1 base from V and 7 bases from J, with 13 bases between. The CDR3 has 14 amino acids. The CDR3 region is CSARAWGLSGELFF. Written as DNA, the CDR3 is TGCAGTGCTAGAGCATGGGGGCTTAGCGGGGAGCTGTTTTTT.

J is TRBJ1-5 and V is TRBV6-7; 8 bases align to TRBD1. TRBV6-7 is reported as an ORF; its role is uncertain. The CDR3 has 15 residues. The junction had 7 bases not matched to a gene; V was cut back by 6 bases and J by 3 bases. In DNA form, the CDR3 reads TGTGCCAGCAGAGATACAGGGGGTTACAATCAGCCCCAGCATTTT. Its translation: CASRDTGGYNQPQHF.

The CDR3, as DNA: TGTGCCAGCAGCTTGGGGGGGGAGAGGTACTTC. Translated, it gives CASSLGGERYF. The rearrangement uses TRBV5-4 and TRBJ2-5; D is possibly TRBD2 (6 bases). The CDR3 has 11 residues. Germline-derived CDR1 and CDR2 are SGHNT and YYREEE (reference sequence). V dropped 0 bases and J dropped 13 bases, with 10 bases sitting between them.

The rearrangement links TRBV28 to TRBJ2-1, with 7 bases aligning to TRBD1. From germline, CDR1 is MDHEN and CDR2 SYDVKM. The trim removed 7 bases at V and 1 base at J, leaving 10 bases unmatched. The CDR3 is made up of 16 amino acids. Here the CDR3 reads CASILGGVGSYNEQFF. For the CDR3, the DNA is TGTGCCAGCATCTTAGGGGGCGTCGGGTCCTACAATGAGCAGTTCTTC.

The chain joins TRBV19 to TRBJ2-5, with a tentative D call TRBD1 (6 bases). CDR1 LNHDA and CDR2 SQIVND come from the germline V gene (reference sequence). The CDR3 length is 14 residues. V lost 4 bases to trimming and J lost 7 bases, with 16 bases between them. The DNA of the CDR3 is TGTGCCAGTAGTACGCTGGACAGTCGGAGGACCCAGTACTTC. Translation gives CASSTLDSRRTQYF.

This chain uses TRBV19 with TRBJ2-7; possibly TRBD1 for D (5 bases). Germline-derived CDR1 and CDR2 are LNHDA and SQIVND (reference sequence). V lost 5 bases and J lost 2, with 13 bases in between. The CDR3 contains 14 residues. The CDR3 nucleotides are TGTGCCAGTAGTGCCGGACATTCAACCTACGAGCAGTACTTC. Its translation: CASSAGHSTYEQYF. The variable domain in full, completed from reference TRBV19 and TRBJ2-7, reads DGGITQSPKYLFRKEGQNVTLSCEQNLNHDAMYWYRQDPGQGLRLIYYSQIVNDFQKGDIAEGYSVSREKKESFPLTVTSAQKNPTAFYLCASSAGHSTYEQYFGPGTRLTVT.

The chain carries TRBV7-2 and TRBJ2-7; 8 positions match TRBD1. J was trimmed by 5 bases and V by 2 bases; bases with no gene match: 8. The CDR3 contains 15 residues. Germline V gene lookup returns CDR1 SGHTA and CDR2 FQGNSA. The CDR3, as DNA: TGTGCCAGCAGCTTACAGGGGGCAATCGGGAACGAGCAGTACTTC. Translating gives CASSLQGAIGNEQYF.

This clonotype has just one count. The J gene is TRBJ1-4, the V gene TRBV3-1; 8 bases fit TRBD1. Germline CDR1 LGHDT, CDR2 YNNKEL (reference sequence). This CDR3 spans 13 amino acids. With V trimmed by 8 bases and J by 6 bases, 5 bases remained unmatched. The CDR3 nucleotides are TGTGCCAGCTCAGGGGGCGATCATGAAAAACTGTTTTTT. Amino acid sequence: CASSGGDHEKLFF.

The rearrangement links TRBV5-1 to TRBJ2-1; D call uncertain. V lost 4 bases, J lost 2 bases, and 13 bases lay in between. Germline V CDR1 and CDR2: SGHRS, YFSETQ. The CDR3 is 15 residues long. CDR3 coding DNA: TGCGCCAGCAGCACCATACCGAGCGCCTACAATGAGCAGTTCTTC. Amino acid sequence: CASSTIPSAYNEQFF.

The chain couples TRBV7-2 to TRBJ1-2; a possible D gene is TRBD1 (5 bases). The CDR3 contains 14 residues. Trimming left V 5 bases short and J 5 bases short, with 15 bases between. Germline CDR1 SGHTA, CDR2 FQGNSA. The CDR3 sequence is CASSRPGGGYGYTF. CDR3 DNA: TGTGCCAGCAGCCGACCGGGGGGGGGGTATGGCTACACCTTC.

The rearrangement joins TRBV20-1 to TRBJ1-6; D is uncertain. Trimming removed 8 bases at V and 11 bases at J, with 19 bases between. This CDR3 is built from 13 residues. Germline values: CDR1 DFQATT, CDR2 SNEGSKA (reference sequence). The chain's CDR3 is CSPPKRELTPLHF. CDR3 nucleotide sequence: TGCAGTCCACCAAAAAGGGAACTGACACCCCTCCACTTT.

V and J are TRBV15 and TRBJ2-5, with D perhaps TRBD2 (6 bases). The CDR3 spans 14 residues. Germline V lookup: CDR1 LNHNV, CDR2 YYDKDF (reference sequence). V was trimmed by 1 base and J by 3 bases, leaving 9 bases between them. The CDR3 here is CATSRGDLKETQYF. In DNA, the CDR3 is TGTGCCACCAGCAGAGGGGACTTGAAAGAGACCCAGTACTTC.

This clonotype was seen at least ten times. The chain is built from TRBV7-2 and TRBJ2-3; weak D call: TRBD2 (5 bases). The CDR3 sequence is 14 residues long. Germline CDR1 and CDR2: SGHTA and FQGNSA. V gave up 1 base and J gave up 6 bases, with 11 bases separating them. CDR3 protein: CASSLVLARDTQYF. DNA of the CDR3: TGTGCCAGCAGCTTAGTGCTAGCAAGGGATACGCAGTATTTT.

This clonotype appeared a few times. The J gene is TRBJ1-2, the V gene TRBV6-1; D remains unclear. The germline V and J ends were trimmed by 4 bases and 8 bases, with 5 bases remaining between them. CDR1 is MNHNS and CDR2 is SASEGT in the germline V gene. CDR3 length: 10 amino acids. This CDR3 is CASSGGGYTF. DNA of the CDR3: TGTGCCAGCAGTGGTGGGGGCTACACCTTC.

This clonotype was picked up a small number of times. The V and J genes are TRBV2 and TRBJ2-7; D is undetermined. Germline V lookup: CDR1 SNHLY, CDR2 FYNNEI. Trimming left V 8 bases short and J 3 bases short, with 8 bases between. CDR3 length: 11 residues. The CDR3 is CASPSNYEQYF. The CDR3 DNA sequence: TGTGCCAGCCCATCGAACTACGAGCAGTACTTC.